This T cell receptor (beta chain) was profiled in a study of cytomegalovirus exposure and HLA in healthy donors. Both 60 Vbeta primers and 13 Jbeta primers went into the PCR. Generated by immunoSEQ multiplex PCR, the TCRdb table keeps only in-frame clones and is missing some. The sample consists of under 200,000 clones, just under 80% of them appearing once. This CDR3 contains 15 residues. Germline V gene lookup returns CDR1 SGHDN and CDR2 FVKESK. Trimming took 1 base from V and 1 from J, leaving 8 bases between them. Sample: PBMCs. The chain carries TRBV14 and TRBJ1-5; D is uncertain. The clonotype comes from a woman in her 50s in good health and CMV-seropositive. The CDR3 coding sequence is TGTGCCAGCAGCCAAGCGGCGGGAAGCAATCAGCCCCAGCATTTT. Translating gives CASSQAAGSNQPQHF.